This T cell receptor beta chain was sequenced during a study of CD4 T cells in relation to SARS-CoV-2 and coronaviruses. CD4+ T cells from unexposed donors were obtained before the COVID-19 pandemic (2011-2018). After about 11 days of culture, CD4+ T cells were isolated. Sequenced by immunoSEQ multiplex PCR; TCRdb stores in-frame clones only, minus some. The sample includes just under 20,000 clones, 70% to 75% of them seen just once. For this clone: Its antigen is unknown.

The germline V gene encodes CDR1 LNHDA and CDR2 SQIVND (reference sequence). This CDR3 has 15 residues. Trimming took 6 bases from V and 6 from J, leaving 19 bases between them. The chain couples TRBV19 to TRBJ2-3; a weak D match, TRBD1 (6 bases). The source material was CD4+ T cells from PBMCs, cultured in vitro. This TCR came from a human donor in good health. The CDR3 DNA is TGTGCCAGTAGCAGAACCGCCGGACAGCCCGATACGCAGTATTTT. Translated: CASSRTAGQPDTQYF. The entire variable domain, with the rest obtained from reference TRBV19 and TRBJ2-3, is as follows: DGGITQSPKYLFRKEGQNVTLSCEQNLNHDAMYWYRQDPGQGLRLIYYSQIVNDFQKGDIAEGYSVSREKKESFPLTVTSAQKNPTAFYLCASSRTAGQPDTQYFGPGTRLTVL.